Each of the 24 T cell receptor beta chains below was sequenced from the same sample in a study of T cell changes during pregnancy in multiple sclerosis. Sequenced by immunoSEQ multiplex PCR; TCRdb stores in-frame clones only, minus some. The sample contains some 30,000 clones, roughly 86% of which appear only once. This specimen was CD8+ T cells from peripheral blood mononuclear cells, taken in the second trimester of pregnancy. The receptors here all came from a female donor with multiple sclerosis, enrolled in a pregnancy study.

CDR3 sequence reads: CASSLWTGVNSPLHF. DNA of the CDR3: TGCGCCAGCAGCCTATGGACAGGGGTAAATTCACCCCTCCACTTT. The chain uses TRBV4-1 and TRBJ1-6, with TRBD1 matching 9 bases. V was pared by 4 bases and J by 7 bases, with 5 bases of the junction left unmatched. The CDR3 has 15 residues. The germline V gene encodes CDR1 MGHRA and CDR2 YSYEKL.

The V and J genes are TRBV7-8 and TRBJ1-1; TRBD1 might be the D (5 bases). This CDR3 has 14 amino acids. Per the germline V gene, CDR1 is SGHVS and CDR2 is FQNEAQ. V was shortened by 1 base and J by 5 bases, with 11 bases between the two germline ends. The CDR3 DNA reads as TGTGCCAGCAGCTTAGGGGGGGTAAGGACTGAAGCTTTCTTT. It specifies CASSLGGVRTEAFF.

V usage is TRBV4-1 and J usage is TRBJ1-2, with D unclear. Trimming took 1 base from V and 3 from J, leaving 6 bases between them. CDR3 length: 13 residues. Germline V CDR1 and CDR2: MGHRA, YSYEKL. In DNA, the CDR3 is TGCGCCAGCAGCCAAGGACGGGACTATGGCTACACCTTC. Its translation: CASSQGRDYGYTF.

This chain links TRBV6-5 with TRBJ2-6; D is uncertain. V was shortened by 5 bases and J by 5 bases, with 10 bases between the two germline ends. The CDR3 extends over 14 amino acids. The germline CDR1 and CDR2 sequences are MNHEY and SVGAGI. CDR3 in DNA: TGTGCCAGCAGTCCGGGTGATAGGGCCAACGTCCTGACTTTC. Residues: CASSPGDRANVLTF.

V usage is TRBV27 and J usage is TRBJ2-2, with 9 nucleotides matching TRBD2. Germline trimming cut 2 bases from V and 8 bases from J; bases unmatched to any gene: 6. Germline CDR1 and CDR2: MNHEY and SMNVEV (reference sequence). There are 15 residues in the CDR3. In DNA form, the CDR3 reads TGTGCCAGCAGTTTAGGTAGCGGGGGATATGGGGAGCTGTTTTTT. Translating gives CASSLGSGGYGELFF.

V and J are TRBV6-5 and TRBJ2-5; no reliable D call. The J call is in doubt because the DNA end fits TRBJ2-7 better. The CDR3 spans 14 residues. Germline CDR1 is MNHEY and CDR2 is SVGAGI. The CDR3 sequence: CASSYSPGSYEQYF. The CDR3 DNA follows: TGTGCCAGCAGTTACAGTCCCGGGTCCTACGAGCAGTACTTC.

The rearrangement uses TRBV29-1 and TRBJ2-3; 7 bases map to TRBD1. Germline V gives CDR1 SQVTM, CDR2 ANQGSEA. V gave up 6 bases and J gave up 5 bases; unmatched junction bases: 11. There are 14 residues in the CDR3. The CDR3 coding sequence is TGCAGCGTCGAACCCGGGACAGAGGTAGATACGCAGTATTTT. Its protein product is CSVEPGTEVDTQYF.

The chain is built from TRBV27 and TRBJ2-1; D uncertain. Germline-derived CDR1 and CDR2 are MNHEY and SMNVEV (reference sequence). The CDR3 consists of 11 residues. The V end was cut by 3 bases, the J end by 6 bases, with 3 bases between. CDR3 protein: CASSFLNEQFF. Written as DNA, the CDR3 is TGTGCCAGCAGTTTTCTCAATGAGCAGTTCTTC.

This sequence joins TRBV19 and TRBJ1-6; 9 bases map to TRBD1. Germline-derived CDR1 and CDR2 are LNHDA and SQIVND (reference sequence). Losses at the gene ends were 3 bases for V and 0 bases for J; bases not matched to a gene: 3. This CDR3 contains 17 residues. The CDR3 reads CASSIGTGSSYNSPLHF. Here the CDR3 DNA reads TGTGCCAGTAGTATTGGGACAGGGAGCTCCTATAATTCACCCCTCCACTTT.

The V call is TRBV5-6, the J call TRBJ2-1; 10 bases are a match to TRBD2. CDR1 is SGHDT and CDR2 is YYEEEE in the germline V gene. The CDR3 consists of 15 residues. The ends lost 0 bases at V and 4 bases at J; junction bases unmatched: 1. This CDR3 reads CASSLASGRYNEQFF. The DNA of the CDR3 is TGTGCCAGCAGCTTGGCTAGCGGGAGATACAATGAGCAGTTCTTC.

J is TRBJ1-1 and V is TRBV19, with unresolved D. Germline loops: CDR1 LNHDA, CDR2 SQIVND (reference sequence). The CDR3 totals 14 residues. V lost 7 bases and J 0 bases, leaving 12 bases between the germline ends. DNA of the CDR3: TGTGCCAGTAATCTGAGACACATGAACACTGAAGCTTTCTTT. Its translation is CASNLRHMNTEAFF.

The rearrangement links TRBV4-3 to TRBJ2-1; TRBD2 matches at 7 bases. The CDR3 totals 16 residues. Germline CDR1 is LGHNA and CDR2 is YSLEER. The J segment lost 4 bases and the V segment lost 0 bases, leaving 6 bases of the junction unmatched. The CDR3 loop is CASSQEPLAYYNEQFF. The CDR3 DNA is TGCGCCAGCAGCCAAGAACCACTAGCGTATTACAATGAGCAGTTCTTC.

V usage is TRBV19 and J usage is TRBJ2-7; a weak D match, TRBD2 (6 bases). Germline V CDR1 and CDR2: LNHDA, SQIVND (reference sequence). Deletions cut 10 bases from V and 3 bases from J, with 19 bases between. CDR3 size: 14 residues. The CDR3 nucleotides read TGTGCCACTAGGGCGCGGGACGGGTTCTACGAGCAGTACTTC. It encodes CATRARDGFYEQYF.

The chain uses TRBV2 and TRBJ2-1, with 7 bases fitting TRBD2. J lost 3 bases, V lost 6 bases, and 5 bases had no gene match. The CDR3 totals 14 residues. Germline assignment: CDR1 SNHLY and CDR2 FYNNEI. CDR3 bases: TGTGCCAGCAGCGACCGGGACTACTACAATGAGCAGTTCTTC. Protein product: CASSDRDYYNEQFF. Based on the CDR3 plus reference TRBV2 and TRBJ2-1, the full variable domain is EPEVTQTPSHQVTQMGQEVILRCVPISNHLYFYWYRQILGQKVEFLVSFYNNEISEKSEIFDDQFSVERPDGSNFTLKIRSTKLEDSAMYFCASSDRDYYNEQFFGPGTRLTVL.

The rearrangement joins TRBV19 to TRBJ1-1; possible D gene TRBD1, 5 bases. The germline V and J ends were trimmed by 4 bases and 7 bases, with 19 bases remaining between them. This CDR3 is 15 amino acids long. Looked up from germline, CDR1 is LNHDA and CDR2 is SQIVND (reference sequence). This chain's CDR3 is CASSTAPAGKYEAFF. CDR3 DNA: TGTGCCAGTAGTACCGCCCCCGCAGGGAAATATGAAGCTTTCTTT.

This rearrangement joins TRBV10-2 to TRBJ2-2, with D unclear. Germline V gene sequence: CDR1 WSHSY, CDR2 SAAADI. This CDR3 has 16 residues. V shed 3 bases and J shed 2 bases, with 13 bases lying between them. The CDR3 DNA sequence: TGCGCCAGCAGTGATGACACCGAGATCAACACCGGGGAGCTGTTTTTT. Its translation is CASSDDTEINTGELFF.

This rearrangement joins TRBV28 to TRBJ1-2, with D possibly matching TRBD1 (5 bases). V was cut by 2 bases and J by 5 bases, with 6 bases left in between. The CDR3 sequence is 12 residues long. Germline V lookup: CDR1 MDHEN, CDR2 SYDVKM. CDR3 residues: CASSLRGYGYTF. CDR3 sequence (DNA): TGTGCCAGCAGTTTACGGGGGTATGGCTACACCTTC.

The rearrangement uses TRBV7-8 and TRBJ2-5; a possible D gene is TRBD2 (5 bases). The germline V gene encodes CDR1 SGHVS and CDR2 FQNEAQ. The CDR3 spans 16 residues. Trimming took off 2 bases at V and 2 bases at J, with 15 bases between the two ends. CDR3 amino acids: CASSLKLGVQQETQYF. CDR3 in DNA: TGTGCCAGCAGCTTAAAGTTGGGAGTACAGCAAGAGACCCAGTACTTC. Full variable domain (rest looked up from reference TRBV7-8 and TRBJ2-5): GAGVSQSPRYKVAKRGQDVALRCDPISGHVSLFWYQQALGQGPEFLTYFQNEAQLDKSGLPSDRFFAERPEGSVSTLKIQRTQQEDSAVYLCASSLKLGVQQETQYFGPGTRLLVL.

This clone is labeled as medium-sized (0.01 to 0.1%). The chain joins TRBV6-1 to TRBJ1-1; D is unresolved. Germline V lookup: CDR1 MNHNS, CDR2 SASEGT. The CDR3 consists of 13 residues. V gave up 6 bases and J gave up 1 base, with 9 bases separating them. CDR3 loop: CASSLRENTEAFF. The CDR3 nucleotides are TGTGCCAGCAGCCTCCGGGAGAACACTGAAGCTTTCTTT.

A word on this clone: In the same sample, other DNA sequences code for this CDR3. The CDR3 DNA follows: TGTGCCTGGTCGACAGGAATGAACACTGAAGCTTTCTTT. It specifies CAWSTGMNTEAFF. The chain combines TRBV30 with TRBJ1-1; possible D gene TRBD1, 6 bases. The V end was cut by 5 bases, the J end by 0 bases, with 10 bases between. Germline CDR1 is GTSNPN and CDR2 is SVGIG (reference sequence). The CDR3 spans 13 residues.

This clone showed up just once. The chain carries TRBV5-1 and TRBJ2-1; TRBD2 matches at 7 bases. This CDR3 has 18 residues. In germline, CDR1 is SGHRS, CDR2 YFSETQ. With 1 base clipped from V and 3 bases from J, the junction kept 13 bases outside the gene matches. The CDR3 loop is CASSLRGGIHLVYNEQFF. Written as DNA, the CDR3 is TGCGCCAGCAGCTTGCGCGGGGGTATACACCTAGTCTACAATGAGCAGTTCTTC.

V and J are TRBV6-1 and TRBJ2-2, with a weak D call TRBD2 (5 bases). V shed 5 bases and J shed 6 bases, with 16 bases lying between them. The CDR3 is made up of 15 amino acids. Germline values: CDR1 MNHNS, CDR2 SASEGT. The CDR3 loop is CASSFWSGSAGELFF. Here the CDR3 DNA reads TGTGCCAGCAGTTTTTGGTCGGGGAGTGCCGGGGAGCTGTTTTTT.

This clone was seen only a few times. V usage is TRBV10-3 and J usage is TRBJ1-5; no reliable D call. Germline CDR1 and CDR2: ENHRY and SYGVKD. There are 14 residues in the CDR3. V was cut by 2 bases and J by 5 bases, with 10 bases left in between. CDR3 in amino acids: CAISEEEGYQPQHF. The CDR3 nucleotides are TGTGCCATCAGTGAGGAGGAGGGCTATCAGCCCCAGCATTTT.

The chain couples TRBV5-6 to TRBJ2-1; tentative D call: TRBD2 (7 bases). CDR1 is SGHDT and CDR2 is YYEEEE in the germline V gene. The CDR3 has 18 amino acids. V was cut by 1 base and J by 2 bases, with 19 bases left in between. The CDR3 DNA reads as TGTGCCAGCAGCTTGACGCTATTCGTGGGGGGGCCCTACAATGAGCAGTTCTTC. Translation: CASSLTLFVGGPYNEQFF.